These 8 T cell receptor beta chains share one sample of origin, sequenced in a study of blood T cells in healthy people across ages. Sample-barcoded 5' priming and a J-beta primer mix drove a second PCR of roughly 7 to 11 cycles. TCRdb called the 5' RACE reads again in MiXCR, with one record for every CDR3 protein. The sample holds over 950,000 distinct CDR3 sequences, 35% to 40% seen once. Sequenced material: blood. The source is a man younger than 35 in good health.

In this sample, this clonotype turned up a few times. CDR3 nucleotide sequence: TGTGCCAGCAGTGGGCGGGTTACGAATTCACCCCTCCACTTT. It yields the protein CASSGRVTNSPLHF. The gene calls are TRBV2 and TRBJ1-6; D is uncertain. This CDR3 is 14 amino acids long. V was shortened by 4 bases and J by 7 bases, with 11 bases between the two germline ends. Germline CDR1 and CDR2: SNHLY and FYNNEI.

About this clonotype itself: One end of the junction fails to match germline, which may point to a read error. The chain has TRBV7-9 and TRBJ2-1; 7 bases align to TRBD1. CDR1 is SEHNR and CDR2 is FQNEAQ in the germline V gene (reference sequence). This CDR3 contains 17 residues. Here the CDR3 reads CASSRPWDSPPYSEQFF. The CDR3 DNA reads as TGTGCCAGCAGCCGCCCCTGGGACAGTCCTCCCTACAGTGAGCAGTTCTTC.

The CDR3 nucleotides are TGTGCCAGCAGTTTATCGTATGTCCGAGGACAGGGGGATCCTGCTAACTATGGCTACACCTTC. The encoded protein is CASSLSYVRGQGDPANYGYTF. V gene TRBV27 combines with J gene TRBJ1-2, with TRBD1 identical over 10 bases. The CDR3 consists of 21 residues. The germline CDR1 and CDR2 sequences are MNHEY and SMNVEV (reference sequence). The V gene end was trimmed by 0 bases and the J gene end by 0 bases; junction bases not matched to a gene: 16.

This clonotype appeared once. V and J are TRBV20-1 and TRBJ2-1; 8 nucleotides agree with TRBD1. V dropped 8 bases and J dropped 6; count of bases not matched to a gene: 12. CDR1 and CDR2 from the germline V gene are DFQATT and SNEGSKA (reference sequence). CDR3 length: 14 amino acids. CDR3 DNA sequence: TGCAGTACCGGAGGTGGACAGGGTTCCAATGAGCAGTTCTTC. As protein: CSTGGGQGSNEQFF.

This chain joins TRBV24-1 and TRBJ2-1, with 7 bases aligning to TRBD2. Germline V gives CDR1 KGHDR, CDR2 SFDVKD. After removal of 3 bases from V and 3 bases from J, the junction contained 4 bases not matched to a gene. The CDR3 covers 15 residues. The CDR3 here is CATSDAGLNYNEQFF. The CDR3 DNA reads as TGTGCCACCAGTGATGCGGGACTAAACTACAATGAGCAGTTCTTC.

The chain combines TRBV6-5 with TRBJ1-1, with a possible D match to TRBD1 (6 bases). The CDR3 consists of 15 residues. Trimming took 4 bases from V and 5 from J, leaving 17 bases between them. Germline CDR1 reads MNHEY; CDR2 reads SVGAGI. The CDR3 DNA sequence: TGTGCCAGCAGTTTTTTCTCAGGGGAGGGGACTGAAGCTTTCTTT. It yields the protein CASSFFSGEGTEAFF.

This clonotype was observed many times. V is TRBV10-3 and J is TRBJ2-5, with no clear D. The CDR3 totals 14 residues. The germline CDR1 and CDR2 sequences are ENHRY and SYGVKD. V was trimmed by 0 bases and J by 1 base, leaving 6 bases between them. The CDR3 DNA sequence: TGTGCCATCAGTGAGTCTGCAGTCCAAGAGACCCAGTACTTC. It encodes CAISESAVQETQYF.

The rearrangement joins TRBV11-2 to TRBJ1-1; D unclear. Germline-derived CDR1 and CDR2 are SGHAT and FQNNGV. The CDR3 covers 18 residues. V lost 5 bases and J lost 0, with 22 bases in between. CDR3 DNA sequence: TGTGCCAGCAGCCTACTAAGGGTCGGAAGTCAGATGAACACTGAAGCTTTCTTT. It yields the protein CASSLLRVGSQMNTEAFF.